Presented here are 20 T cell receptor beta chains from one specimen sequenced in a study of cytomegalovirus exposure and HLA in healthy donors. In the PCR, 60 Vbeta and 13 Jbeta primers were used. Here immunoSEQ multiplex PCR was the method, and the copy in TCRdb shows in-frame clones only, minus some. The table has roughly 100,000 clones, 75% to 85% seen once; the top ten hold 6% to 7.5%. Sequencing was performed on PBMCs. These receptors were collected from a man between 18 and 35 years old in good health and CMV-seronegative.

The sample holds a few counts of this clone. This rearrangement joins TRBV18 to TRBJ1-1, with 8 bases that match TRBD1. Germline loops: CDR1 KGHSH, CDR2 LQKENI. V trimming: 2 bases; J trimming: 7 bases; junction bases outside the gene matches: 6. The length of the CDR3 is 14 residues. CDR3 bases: TGTGCCAGCTCACCAGTAACAGGGGGAGGTGAAGCTTTCTTT. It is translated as CASSPVTGGGEAFF.

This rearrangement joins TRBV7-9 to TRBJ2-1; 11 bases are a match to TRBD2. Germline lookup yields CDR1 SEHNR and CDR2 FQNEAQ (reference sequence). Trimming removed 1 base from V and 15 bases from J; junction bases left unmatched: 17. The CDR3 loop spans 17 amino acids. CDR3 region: CASSLVRGTSGREGSFF. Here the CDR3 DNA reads TGTGCCAGCAGCTTAGTTAGGGGAACTAGCGGGAGAGAAGGATCGTTCTTC.

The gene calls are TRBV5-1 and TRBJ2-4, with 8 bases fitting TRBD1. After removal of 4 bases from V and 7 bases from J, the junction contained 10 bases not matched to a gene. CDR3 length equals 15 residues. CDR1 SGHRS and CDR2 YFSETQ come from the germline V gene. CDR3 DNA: TGCGCCAGCAGCCCTCTCCTGACAGGGGAGAACATTCAGTACTTC. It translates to CASSPLLTGENIQYF.

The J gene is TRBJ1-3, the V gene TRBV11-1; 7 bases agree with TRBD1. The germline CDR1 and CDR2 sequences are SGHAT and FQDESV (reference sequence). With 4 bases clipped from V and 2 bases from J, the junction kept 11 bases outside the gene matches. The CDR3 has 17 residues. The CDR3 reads CASSSFIPGGPGNTIYF. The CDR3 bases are TGTGCCAGCAGCTCATTCATCCCAGGGGGTCCTGGAAACACCATATATTTT.

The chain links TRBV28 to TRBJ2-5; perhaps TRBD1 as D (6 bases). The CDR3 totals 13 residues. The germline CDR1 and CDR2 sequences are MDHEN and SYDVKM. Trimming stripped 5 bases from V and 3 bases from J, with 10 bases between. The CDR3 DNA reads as TGTGCCAGCAGTCAAGGGGGAAAAGAGACCCAGTACTTC. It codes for CASSQGGKETQYF.

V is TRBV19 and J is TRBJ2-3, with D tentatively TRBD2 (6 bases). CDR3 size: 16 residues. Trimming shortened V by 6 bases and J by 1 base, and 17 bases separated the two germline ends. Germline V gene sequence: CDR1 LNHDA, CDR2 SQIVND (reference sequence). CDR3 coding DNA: TGTGCCAGTAGCCCGTGGGGGGTAGAAGGCACAGATACGCAGTATTTT. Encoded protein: CASSPWGVEGTDTQYF.

CDR3 sequence (DNA): TGTGCCAGCAGCCCCCGTGGGGGGGCAAGGCAGCCCCAGCATTTT. Translation: CASSPRGGARQPQHF. V is TRBV11-2 and J is TRBJ1-5; maybe TRBD1 (6 bases). This CDR3 is built from 15 residues. V was cut by 5 bases and J by 7 bases, with 18 bases left in between. CDR1 is SGHAT and CDR2 is FQNNGV in the germline V gene. The variable domain in full, completed from reference TRBV11-2 and TRBJ1-5, reads EAGVAQSPRYKIIEKRQSVAFWCNPISGHATLYWYQQILGQGPKLLIQFQNNGVVDDSQLPKDRFSAERLKGVDSTLKIQPAKLEDSAVYLCASSPRGGARQPQHFGDGTRLSIL.

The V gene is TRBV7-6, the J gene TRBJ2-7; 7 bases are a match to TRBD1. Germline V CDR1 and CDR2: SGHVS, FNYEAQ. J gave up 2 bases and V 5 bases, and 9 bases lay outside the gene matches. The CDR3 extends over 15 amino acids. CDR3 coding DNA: TGTGCCAGCAGCCCGATTCGGGACAGAGCCTACGAGCAGTACTTC. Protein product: CASSPIRDRAYEQYF.

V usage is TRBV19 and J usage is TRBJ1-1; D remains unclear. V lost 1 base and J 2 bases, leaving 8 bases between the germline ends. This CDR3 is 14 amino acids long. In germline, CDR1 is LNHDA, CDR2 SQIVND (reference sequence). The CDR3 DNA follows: TGTGCCAGTAGTATAGCACCGGGAAACACTGAAGCTTTCTTT. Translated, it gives CASSIAPGNTEAFF.

For the CDR3, the DNA is TGTGCCAGCAGCTCCGCCCTAAACACAGATACGCAGTATTTT. This encodes CASSSALNTDTQYF. V usage is TRBV5-4 and J usage is TRBJ2-3; D is unclear. Trimming removed 3 bases from V and 2 bases from J, with 10 bases in between. Germline-derived CDR1 and CDR2 are SGHNT and YYREEE (reference sequence). The CDR3 consists of 14 residues.

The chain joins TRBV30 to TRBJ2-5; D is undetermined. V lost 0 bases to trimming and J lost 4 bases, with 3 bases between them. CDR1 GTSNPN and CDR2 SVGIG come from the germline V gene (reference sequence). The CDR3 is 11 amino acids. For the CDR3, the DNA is TGTGCCTGGAGTGTACTAGAGACCCAGTACTTC. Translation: CAWSVLETQYF.

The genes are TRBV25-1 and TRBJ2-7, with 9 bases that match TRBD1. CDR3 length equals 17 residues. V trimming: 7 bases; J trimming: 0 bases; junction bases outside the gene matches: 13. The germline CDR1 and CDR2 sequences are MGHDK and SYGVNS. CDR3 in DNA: TGTGCCAGCACTCCCTCCACAGGGGGCATAAACTCCTACGAGCAGTACTTC. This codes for CASTPSTGGINSYEQYF.

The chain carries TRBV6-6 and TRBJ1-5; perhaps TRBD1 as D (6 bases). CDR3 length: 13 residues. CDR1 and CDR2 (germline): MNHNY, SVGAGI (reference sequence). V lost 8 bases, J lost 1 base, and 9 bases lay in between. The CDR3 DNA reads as TGTGCCAGCGCAGGGGCGAGCAATCAGCCCCAGCATTTT. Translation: CASAGASNQPQHF.

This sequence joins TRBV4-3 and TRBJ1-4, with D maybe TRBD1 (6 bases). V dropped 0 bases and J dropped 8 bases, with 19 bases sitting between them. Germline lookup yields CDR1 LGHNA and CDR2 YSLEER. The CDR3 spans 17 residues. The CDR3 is CASSQDRGGRVGEKLFF. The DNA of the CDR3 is TGCGCCAGCAGCCAAGATAGGGGGGGAAGGGTAGGGGAAAAACTGTTTTTT.

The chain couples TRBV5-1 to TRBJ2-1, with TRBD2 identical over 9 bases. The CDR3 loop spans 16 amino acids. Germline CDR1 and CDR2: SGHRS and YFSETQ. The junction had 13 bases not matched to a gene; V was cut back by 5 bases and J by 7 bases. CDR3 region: CASSPVAGGPGNEQFF. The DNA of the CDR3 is TGCGCCAGCAGTCCCGTCGCGGGAGGGCCTGGAAATGAGCAGTTCTTC.

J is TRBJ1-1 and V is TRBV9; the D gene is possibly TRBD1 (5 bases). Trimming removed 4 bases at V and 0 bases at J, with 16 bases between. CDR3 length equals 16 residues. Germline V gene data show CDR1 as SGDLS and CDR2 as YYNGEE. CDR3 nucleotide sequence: TGTGCCAGCAGCCCCCGGCAGGGCCACATGAACACTGAAGCTTTCTTT. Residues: CASSPRQGHMNTEAFF.

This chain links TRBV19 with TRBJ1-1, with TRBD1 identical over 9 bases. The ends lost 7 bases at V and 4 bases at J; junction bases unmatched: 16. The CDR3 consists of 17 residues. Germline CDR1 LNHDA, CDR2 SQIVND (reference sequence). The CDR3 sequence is CASTLTGGDTGPTEAFF. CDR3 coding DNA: TGTGCCAGTACCTTAACAGGGGGCGATACCGGCCCCACTGAAGCTTTCTTT.

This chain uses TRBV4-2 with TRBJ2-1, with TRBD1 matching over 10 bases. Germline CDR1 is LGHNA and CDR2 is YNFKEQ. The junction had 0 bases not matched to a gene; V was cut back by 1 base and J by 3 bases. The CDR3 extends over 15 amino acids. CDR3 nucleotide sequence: TGTGCCAGCAGCCAAGGGGACAGGGGCTACAATGAGCAGTTCTTC. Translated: CASSQGDRGYNEQFF.

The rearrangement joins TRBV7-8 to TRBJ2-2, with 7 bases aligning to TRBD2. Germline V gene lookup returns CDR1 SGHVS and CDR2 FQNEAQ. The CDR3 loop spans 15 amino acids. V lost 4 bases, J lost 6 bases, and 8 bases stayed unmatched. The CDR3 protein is CASSSVGGPSGELFF. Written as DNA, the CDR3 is TGTGCCAGCAGCTCGGTGGGAGGGCCGTCCGGGGAGCTGTTTTTT. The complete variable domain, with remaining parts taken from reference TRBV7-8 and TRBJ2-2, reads GAGVSQSPRYKVAKRGQDVALRCDPISGHVSLFWYQQALGQGPEFLTYFQNEAQLDKSGLPSDRFFAERPEGSVSTLKIQRTQQEDSAVYLCASSSVGGPSGELFFGEGSRLTVL.

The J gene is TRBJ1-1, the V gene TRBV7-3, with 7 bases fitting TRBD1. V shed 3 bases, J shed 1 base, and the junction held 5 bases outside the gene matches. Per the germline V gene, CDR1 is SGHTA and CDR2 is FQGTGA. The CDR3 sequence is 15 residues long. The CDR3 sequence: CASSLGGQRNTEAFF. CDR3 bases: TGTGCCAGCAGCTTGGGGGGACAGAGGAACACTGAAGCTTTCTTT.